The T cell receptor (beta chain) described here comes from a study of vaccination and CD4 T cells after COVID-19 (dated by TCRdb to between 2021 and 2024). Regarding the complete study: Convalescent patients had a positive SARS-CoV-2 result on nasal swab PCR, and of these patients, several had mild disease and one had severe disease. The convalescent cohort included six males and four females, with two Hispanic individuals, seven Caucasians, two Asians and one multiracial person. Participants received two doses of either the Pfizer-BioNTech BNT162b2 vaccine (n=8) or the Moderna mRNA-1273 vaccine (n=2). Post-COVID blood samples were collected from convalescent patients a median of around 100 days after diagnosis, with a range of roughly 30 to 170 days. Post-vaccine blood samples were collected a median of about 72 days after the second vaccine dose, ranging from roughly 13 to 250 days. Overlapping spike peptide pools from SARS-CoV-2 and from the common cold coronaviruses HCoV-NL63, HCoV-OC43 and HCoV-229E were used as culture stimuli. Control cultures received a CEFX viral epitope pool as the positive control, an HIV-1 Nef peptide pool as the negative control, or no peptide. The spike-specific CD4+ TCR repertoire was compared before and after mRNA vaccination in approximately ten COVID-19 convalescent patients and a handful of infection-naive healthy vaccine recipients. What the authors observed across the whole study: The number of convalescent patients in the study was relatively small, and the study did not examine early timepoints following natural infection. Although the median number of SARS-CoV-2-reactive clonotypes went up from some 23 after infection to around 40 after vaccination, the increase was not significant. Of the vaccine-specific clones in convalescent patients, 304 of 307, or nearly all, reacted only to SARS-CoV-2 spike and did not cross-react with common cold coronaviruses. Among the post-vaccine SARS-CoV-2-reactive clones in convalescent patients, a median 86.3% showed up only after vaccination, which suggests vaccine-specific priming.

As regards this clonotype: Its binding antigen is unknown. Per-nucleotide qualities are absent, and no much larger clonotype sits a single base away.

Based on the germline V gene, the CDR1 and CDR2 sequences are MNHEY and SVGEGT. The CDR3 holds 15 amino acids from the cysteine to the phenylalanine. The kept DNA is CDR3 alone, 45 bases in frame from the first base. A distance of 13 bases separates the germline ends of V and J, which lose 4 bases and 1 base respectively. The treatment or condition label on this specimen signifies: roughly ten-day PBMC culture with coronavirus spike peptide pools or control peptides (ViraFEST assay). The study used the ViraFEST assay, which expanded antigen-specific T cells with peptide pools and then identified expanded clonotypes by TCR sequencing. The convalescent patients' positive SARS-CoV-2 PCR tests fell between March and December 2020, which was before the Alpha, Beta and Delta variants emerged in the United States. Each well held approximately 2 million PBMCs cultured in IMDM containing roughly 5% human AB serum and around 9.2 IU/ml IL-2, with 8.5 to 10 ug/ml peptide pools added. On days 3 and 7, half of the culture medium was replaced with fresh IL-2-containing medium. CD4+ T cells were isolated after 10 days of culture through negative selection using the EasySep CD4+ T cell isolation kit. Ficoll-Paque Plus gradient centrifugation was used to isolate PBMCs from whole blood, and the isolated PBMCs were then either used fresh or cryopreserved at -140C. Culture conditions were generally each tested in triplicate wells.

Library preparation employed PCR. At the Johns Hopkins FTIC core, DNA from the cultured CD4+ T cells underwent TCR sequencing with the Oncomine TCR Beta short-read assay. The QIAamp micro DNA kit was used to extract genomic DNA from the cultured CD4+ T cells. Oncomine TCR Beta libraries from cultured CD4+ T cells were pooled using unique dual indexes and sequenced on an Illumina iSeq 100. As for the authors' bioinformatics: Non-productive sequences were removed, and CDR3s not starting with C, not ending with F or W, or shorter than 7 amino acids were discarded. The MANAFEST web application was used to identify antigen-specific clonotypes by comparing peptide-stimulated wells against reference wells and other culture wells. To be called positive, a clone needed an FDR below 0.05, an odds ratio above 5, and a productive frequency above 0.1% in at least two of three replicate wells. A clonotype was classed as cross-reactive if the clonotype showed significant expansion both in SARS-CoV-2 spike wells and in at least one common cold coronavirus spike condition. Using R version 3.6.1, CDR3 homology was evaluated through Levenshtein distances (stringdist) along with unrooted phylogenetic trees (ape). The raw public reads went through TCRdb reprocessing: fastp at Q25, MiXCR clone calling, in-frame beta chains kept. All rows with the same CDR3 protein become a single entry with the most common DNA and genes. TCRdb's processing, not the authors', yielded these V and J calls. The sample table records about 14,000 distinct CDR3 sequences; 25% to 40% of these occur just once. The ten largest clones capture roughly 10% of the sample.

This TCR was sampled from a human donor who had recovered from COVID-19. The V and J genes are TRBV6-2 or TRBV6-3 and TRBJ2-5; the D gene is tentatively TRBD1 or TRBD2, each matching 6 bases. The material sequenced was CD4+ T cells from blood, cultured in vitro, taken after SARS-CoV-2 vaccination. The nucleotide sequence reads TGTGCCAGCAGTTCAGGGGAGGCGTTCCAAGAGACCCAGTACTTC. This encodes CASSSGEAFQETQYF.